The 9 T cell receptor beta chains in this list originate from one sample, sequenced in a study of cytomegalovirus exposure and HLA in healthy donors (dated by TCRdb to 2016 to 2017). The method behind the library was the immunoSEQ multiplex PCR assay. The multiplex PCR relied on a mix of 60 forward primers for TCR Vbeta segments and 13 reverse primers for TCR Jbeta segments. TCRdb provides this immuneACCESS table in a form limited to in-frame rearrangements. Some clones are lacking; in checked studies, under half of them reflect an unresolved V gene, and why the rest are absent is not known. The sample table on file contains 50,000 or so clones. The ten largest account for roughly 8.8% of the sample. The sequenced sample consisted of PBMCs. All receptors come from a man aged 45-60 years in good health and CMV-seropositive.

The chain is built from TRBV4-1 and TRBJ1-3; D gene uncertain. Deletions cut 1 base from V and 0 bases from J, with 7 bases between. The CDR3 totals 15 residues. Germline-derived CDR1 and CDR2 are MGHRA and YSYEKL. Here the CDR3 DNA reads TGCGCCAGCAGCCAAGTATCAGGCTCTGGAAACACCATATATTTT. Translating gives CASSQVSGSGNTIYF.

This chain connects TRBV19 to TRBJ1-5; 9 nucleotides agree with TRBD1. The CDR3 extends over 13 amino acids. CDR1 is LNHDA and CDR2 is SQIVND in the germline V gene (reference sequence). V was clipped by 4 bases and J by 5 bases; unmatched bases: 0. CDR3 region: CASSRDRDQPQHF. As DNA, the CDR3 is TGTGCCAGTAGTAGGGACAGGGATCAGCCCCAGCATTTT.

This chain connects TRBV29-1 to TRBJ1-1, with 9 bases identical to TRBD1. The V gene end was trimmed by 3 bases and the J gene end by 2 bases; junction bases not matched to a gene: 7. This CDR3 is 15 amino acids long. Germline V CDR1 and CDR2: SQVTM, ANQGSEA. CDR3 sequence reads: CSVERQGGVNTEAFF. CDR3 sequence (DNA): TGCAGCGTTGAGAGACAGGGGGGAGTAAACACTGAAGCTTTCTTT. Variable domain in full (rest from reference TRBV29-1 and TRBJ1-1): SAVISQKPSRDICQRGTSLTIQCQVDSQVTMMFWYRQQPGQSLTLIATANQGSEATYESGFVIDKFPISRPNLTFSTLTVSNMSPEDSSIYLCSVERQGGVNTEAFFGQGTRLTVV.

This chain links TRBV7-9 with TRBJ2-5, with 7 bases that match TRBD2. J lost 5 bases, V lost 5 bases, and 8 bases had no gene match. CDR3 size: 14 residues. Germline loops: CDR1 SEHNR, CDR2 FQNEAQ (reference sequence). In DNA form, the CDR3 reads TGTGCCAGCAGCCCTGGACTAGGCCGGGAGACCCAGTACTTC. Encoded protein: CASSPGLGRETQYF.

This rearrangement joins TRBV4-3 to TRBJ1-3; D not resolved. The CDR3 totals 13 residues. Trimming took 4 bases from V and 8 from J, leaving 12 bases between them. CDR1 is LGHNA and CDR2 is YSLEER in the germline V gene. In nucleotides, the CDR3 is TGCGCCAGCAGCCCCTCCCTCGGGGACACCATATATTTT. Protein product: CASSPSLGDTIYF.

This chain links TRBV6-1 with TRBJ2-7; 9 bases line up with TRBD1. The junction had 3 bases not matched to a gene; V was cut back by 6 bases and J by 3 bases. This CDR3 is built from 13 residues. From germline, CDR1 is MNHNS and CDR2 SASEGT. This chain's CDR3 is CASRTGGIYEQYF. The CDR3 region has the DNA TGTGCCAGCAGAACAGGGGGCATCTACGAGCAGTACTTC.

The chain carries TRBV7-2 and TRBJ2-1; 7 nucleotides align to TRBD2. V lost 3 bases to trimming and J lost 6 bases; unmatched junction nucleotides: 8. The CDR3 has 15 residues. Germline V gene data show CDR1 as SGHTA and CDR2 as FQGNSA. CDR3 nucleotides: TGTGCCAGCAGCTTTACGGGACTATCTAGCAATGAGCAGTTCTTC. This gives the protein CASSFTGLSSNEQFF.

The V and J genes are TRBV5-1 and TRBJ2-7, with D maybe TRBD2 (6 bases). V shed 4 bases and J shed 3 bases, with 14 bases lying between them. CDR1 and CDR2 (germline): SGHRS, YFSETQ. This CDR3 contains 14 residues. The CDR3 protein is CASSPPGGNYEQYF. The CDR3 DNA reads as TGCGCCAGCAGCCCACCCGGGGGTAACTACGAGCAGTACTTC.

The chain uses TRBV10-2 and TRBJ2-3, with 10 bases matching TRBD2. Germline V gene sequence: CDR1 WSHSY, CDR2 SAAADI. The junction had 8 bases not matched to a gene; V was cut back by 6 bases and J by 2 bases. The CDR3 runs 16 residues. The CDR3 nucleotides read TGCGCCAGCAGATTGGGAACTAGCGGGATCACAGATACGCAGTATTTT. Translation: CASRLGTSGITDTQYF.